The clone carrying this T cell receptor (beta chain) was found a few times. As yet, its antigen is unknown. TCRdb re-derived calls from the RT-PCR reads in MiXCR, one entry per CDR3 protein. Among 300,000 to 350,000 distinct CDR3 sequences listed, 21% were seen once. The sample comes from a study of response to subunit inactivated influenza vaccine. General study points: A suggestion made by the authors is that each seasonal influenza vaccination recruits few new T cells.

CDR1 is DFQATT, CDR2 SNEGSKA, per germline (reference sequence). The CDR3 sequence is 13 residues long. V lost 1 base, J lost 5 bases, and 9 bases lay in between. The chain joins TRBV20-1 to TRBJ1-5; the D gene is possibly TRBD1 (6 bases). The sequenced sample was PBMCs from blood, obtained less than 22 months after vaccination. The TCR comes from a man aged 45 to 75 who received an inactivated influenza vaccine. The CDR3 nucleotides are TGCAGTGCTAGAGGGGAGGGGGATCAGCCCCAGCATTTT. Translated, it gives CSARGEGDQPQHF.